This T cell receptor beta chain was sequenced for a study of beta chain features in type 1 diabetes. Study-level points and caveats: People with Type 1 diabetes carried modestly yet significantly shorter TCRB CDR3s in all four CD4+ subsets.

This clone was counted between two and nine times. Its antigen is unidentified. Isolated RNA was reverse transcribed in full, so expressed TCRB transcripts were sequenced. Clones were read by immunoSEQ multiplex PCR, and TCRdb kept only the in-frame ones, dropping some. The sample yields 250,000 to 350,000 clones, 14% to 15% seen once. CDR1 is LNHDA and CDR2 is SQIVND in the germline V gene (reference sequence). J lost 2 bases, V lost 6 bases, and 5 bases had no gene match. The CDR3 is 15 amino acids. The TCR sequence derives from a man aged 18-30 years with type 1 diabetes. The sequencing input was naive CD4+ T cells from blood. V and J are TRBV19 and TRBJ2-1; 9 bases agree with TRBD1. The CDR3 reads CASSRTGVAYNEQFF. The CDR3 DNA follows: TGTGCCAGTAGCCGGACAGGGGTAGCCTACAATGAGCAGTTCTTC.